This T cell receptor (beta chain) appears in the sequencing data of a study of shared clonotypes between healthy human individuals. This CDR3 has 18 amino acids. The trim removed 5 bases at V and 1 base at J, leaving 11 bases unmatched. Germline CDR1 and CDR2: SGHVS and FNYEAQ. Splitting of CD4+ cells produced CD45RA+ naive and CD45RA-negative memory subsets. Data came from immunoSEQ multiplex PCR; TCRdb stores just in-frame clones and leaves some out. The sample lists 1,400,000 or so clones, approximately 98.5% seen once, with approximately 0.4% in the top ten. The TCR originated in a man younger than 45 in good health. The sample consisted of naive CD4+ T cells sorted from blood. Subset specified: CD45RA+ positively selected. This chain links TRBV7-6 with TRBJ2-6, with 7 bases that match TRBD1. Written as DNA, the CDR3 is TGTGCCAGCAGCAAGGTGACAGGGTTTGGGTCTGGGGCCAACGTCCTGACTTTC. It yields the protein CASSKVTGFGSGANVLTF. Full variable domain (missing parts from reference TRBV7-6 and TRBJ2-6): GAGVSQSPRYKVTKRGQDVALRCDPISGHVSLYWYRQALGQGPEFLTYFNYEAQQDKSGLPNDRFSAERPEGSISTLTIQRTEQRDSAMYRCASSKVTGFGSGANVLTFGAGSRLTVL.